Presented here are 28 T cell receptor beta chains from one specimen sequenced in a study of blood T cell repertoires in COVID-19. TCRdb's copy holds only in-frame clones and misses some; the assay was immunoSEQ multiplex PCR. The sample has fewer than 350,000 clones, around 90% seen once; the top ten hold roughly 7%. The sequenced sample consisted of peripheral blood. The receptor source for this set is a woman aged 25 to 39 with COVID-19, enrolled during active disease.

DNA of the CDR3: TGTGCCAGCAGCCTGACCGGGGGCGGGAGAGGCGGGGAGCTGTTTTTT. Translation: CASSLTGGGRGGELFF. The rearrangement links TRBV11-2 to TRBJ2-2; tentatively, D is TRBD2 (7 bases). The V end lost 5 bases, the J end lost 7 bases, and 20 bases lay between the germline ends. This CDR3 has 16 residues. Germline assignment: CDR1 SGHAT and CDR2 FQNNGV.

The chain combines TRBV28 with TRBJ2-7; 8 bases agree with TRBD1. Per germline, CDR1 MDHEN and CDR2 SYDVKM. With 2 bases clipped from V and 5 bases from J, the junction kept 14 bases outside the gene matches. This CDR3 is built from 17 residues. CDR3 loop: CASSLQGGRGRLDEQYF. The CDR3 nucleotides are TGTGCCAGCAGTTTACAGGGGGGCAGGGGGCGTCTCGACGAGCAGTACTTC.

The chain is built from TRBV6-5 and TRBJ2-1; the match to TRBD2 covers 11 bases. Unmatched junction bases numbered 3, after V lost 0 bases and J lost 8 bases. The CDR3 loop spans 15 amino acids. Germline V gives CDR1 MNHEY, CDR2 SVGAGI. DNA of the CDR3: TGTGCCAGCAGTTACTCGGATAGCGGGAGGGATGAGCAGTTCTTC. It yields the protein CASSYSDSGRDEQFF.

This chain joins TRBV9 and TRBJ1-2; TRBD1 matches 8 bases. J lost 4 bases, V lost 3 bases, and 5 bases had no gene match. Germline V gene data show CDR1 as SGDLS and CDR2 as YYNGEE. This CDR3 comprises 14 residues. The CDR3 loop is CASSGTGSAYGYTF. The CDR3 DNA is TGTGCCAGCAGCGGGACAGGGTCGGCCTATGGCTACACCTTC.

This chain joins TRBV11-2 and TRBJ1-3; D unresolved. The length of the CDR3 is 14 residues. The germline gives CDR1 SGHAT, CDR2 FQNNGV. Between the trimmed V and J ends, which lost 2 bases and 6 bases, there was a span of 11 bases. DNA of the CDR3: TGTGCCAGCAGCTTACAGAGGAATGAAAACACCATATATTTT. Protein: CASSLQRNENTIYF.

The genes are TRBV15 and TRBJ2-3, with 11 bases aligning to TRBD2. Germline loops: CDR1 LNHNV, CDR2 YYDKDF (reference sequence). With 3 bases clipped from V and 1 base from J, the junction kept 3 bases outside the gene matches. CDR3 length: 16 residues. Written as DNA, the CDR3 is TGTGCCACCAGCAGGGGACTAGCGGACCGCACAGATACGCAGTATTTT. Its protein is CATSRGLADRTDTQYF.

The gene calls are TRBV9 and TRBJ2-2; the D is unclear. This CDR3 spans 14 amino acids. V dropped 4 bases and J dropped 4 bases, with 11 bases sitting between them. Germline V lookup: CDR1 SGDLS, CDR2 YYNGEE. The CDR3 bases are TGTGCCAGCAGCCCGGCAGGCAGCACCGGGGAGCTGTTTTTT. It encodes CASSPAGSTGELFF.

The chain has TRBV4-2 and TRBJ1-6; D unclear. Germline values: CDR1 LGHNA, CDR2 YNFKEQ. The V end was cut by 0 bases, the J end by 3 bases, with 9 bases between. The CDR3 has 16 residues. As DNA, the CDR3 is TGTGCCAGCAGCCAAGACTCGGGGATCTATAATTCACCCCTCCACTTT. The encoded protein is CASSQDSGIYNSPLHF.

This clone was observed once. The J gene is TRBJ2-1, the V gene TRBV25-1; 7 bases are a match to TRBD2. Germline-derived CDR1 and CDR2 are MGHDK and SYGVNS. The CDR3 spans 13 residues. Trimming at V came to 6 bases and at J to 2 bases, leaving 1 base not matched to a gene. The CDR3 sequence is CASRRETYNEQFF. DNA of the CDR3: TGTGCCAGCAGGCGGGAGACCTACAATGAGCAGTTCTTC.

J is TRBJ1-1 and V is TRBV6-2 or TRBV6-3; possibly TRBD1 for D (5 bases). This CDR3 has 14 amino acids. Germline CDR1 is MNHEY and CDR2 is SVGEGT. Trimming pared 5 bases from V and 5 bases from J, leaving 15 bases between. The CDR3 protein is CASSTAAGRTEAFF. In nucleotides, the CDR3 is TGTGCCAGCAGTACAGCGGCAGGGAGGACTGAAGCTTTCTTT.

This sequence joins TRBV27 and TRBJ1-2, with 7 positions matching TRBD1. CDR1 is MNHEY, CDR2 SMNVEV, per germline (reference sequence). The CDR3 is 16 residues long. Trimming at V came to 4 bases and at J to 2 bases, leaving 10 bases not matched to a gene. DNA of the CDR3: TGTGCCAGCAGTTCCCTACCGGGACAGATAAACTATGGCTACACCTTC. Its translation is CASSSLPGQINYGYTF.

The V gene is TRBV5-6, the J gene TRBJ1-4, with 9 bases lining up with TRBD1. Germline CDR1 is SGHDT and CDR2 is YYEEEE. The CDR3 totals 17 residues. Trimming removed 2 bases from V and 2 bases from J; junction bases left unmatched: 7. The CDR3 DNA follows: TGTGCCAGCAGCTTCGGGACAGGGAGGGAGACTAATGAAAAACTGTTTTTT. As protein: CASSFGTGRETNEKLFF.

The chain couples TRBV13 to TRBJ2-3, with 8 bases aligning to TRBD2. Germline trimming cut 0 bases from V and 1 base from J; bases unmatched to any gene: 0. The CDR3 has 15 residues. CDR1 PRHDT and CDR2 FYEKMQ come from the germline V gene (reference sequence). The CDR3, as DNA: TGTGCCAGCAGCTTAGGCGGGAGGGGCACAGATACGCAGTATTTT. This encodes CASSLGGRGTDTQYF.

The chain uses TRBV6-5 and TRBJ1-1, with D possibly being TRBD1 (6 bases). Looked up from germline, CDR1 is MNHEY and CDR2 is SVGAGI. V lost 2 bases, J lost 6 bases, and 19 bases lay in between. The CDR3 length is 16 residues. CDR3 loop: CASSYAPGAGGSEAFF. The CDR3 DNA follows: TGTGCCAGCAGTTACGCACCAGGGGCGGGAGGCTCTGAAGCTTTCTTT.

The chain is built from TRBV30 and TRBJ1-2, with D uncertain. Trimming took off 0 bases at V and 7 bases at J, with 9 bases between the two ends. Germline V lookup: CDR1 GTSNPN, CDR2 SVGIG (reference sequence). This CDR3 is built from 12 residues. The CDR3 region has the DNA TGTGCCTGGAGTGTAGTAACAGCTGGCTACACCTTC. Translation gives CAWSVVTAGYTF.

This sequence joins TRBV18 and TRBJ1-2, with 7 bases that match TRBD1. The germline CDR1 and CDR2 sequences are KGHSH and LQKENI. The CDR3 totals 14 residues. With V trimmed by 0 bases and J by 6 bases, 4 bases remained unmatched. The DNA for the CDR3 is TGTGCCAGCTCACCACCGGACAGGAGAAATGGCTACACCTTC. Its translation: CASSPPDRRNGYTF.

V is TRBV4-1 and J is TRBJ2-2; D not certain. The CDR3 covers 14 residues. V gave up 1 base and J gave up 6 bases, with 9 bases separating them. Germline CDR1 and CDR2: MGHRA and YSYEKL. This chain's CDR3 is CASSQGSSPGELFF. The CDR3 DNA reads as TGCGCCAGCAGCCAAGGCAGTTCCCCCGGGGAGCTGTTTTTT.

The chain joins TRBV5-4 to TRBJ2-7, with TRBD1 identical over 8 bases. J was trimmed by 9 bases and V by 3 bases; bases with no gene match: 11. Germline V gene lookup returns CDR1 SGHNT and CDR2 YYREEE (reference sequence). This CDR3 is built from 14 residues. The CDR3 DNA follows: TGTGCCAGCAGCTCACAGGGGGTTGTCCACGGGCAGTACTTC. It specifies CASSSQGVVHGQYF.

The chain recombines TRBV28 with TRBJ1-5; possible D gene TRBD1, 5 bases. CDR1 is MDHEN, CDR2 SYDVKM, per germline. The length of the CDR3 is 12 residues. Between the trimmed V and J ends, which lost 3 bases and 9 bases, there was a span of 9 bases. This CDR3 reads CASSFRGGPQHF. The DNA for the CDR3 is TGTGCCAGCAGTTTTCGCGGGGGGCCCCAGCATTTT. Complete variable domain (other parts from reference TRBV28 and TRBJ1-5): DVKVTQSSRYLVKRTGEKVFLECVQDMDHENMFWYRQDPGLGLRLIYFSYDVKMKEKGDIPEGYSVSREKKERFSLILESASTNQTSMYLCASSFRGGPQHFGDGTRLSIL.

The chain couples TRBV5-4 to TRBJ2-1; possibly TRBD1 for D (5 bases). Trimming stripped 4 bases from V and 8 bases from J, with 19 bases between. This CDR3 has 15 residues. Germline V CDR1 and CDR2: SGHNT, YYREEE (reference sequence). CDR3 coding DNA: TGTGCCAGCAGCAGAGGCCTTCGACAGTTTTATGAGCAGTTCTTC. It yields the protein CASSRGLRQFYEQFF.

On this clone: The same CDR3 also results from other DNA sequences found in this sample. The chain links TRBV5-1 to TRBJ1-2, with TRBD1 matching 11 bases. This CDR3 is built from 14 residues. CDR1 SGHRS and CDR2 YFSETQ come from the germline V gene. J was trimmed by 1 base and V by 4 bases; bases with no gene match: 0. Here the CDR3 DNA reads TGCGCCAGCAGCGGGACAGGGGGTAACTATGGCTACACCTTC. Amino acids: CASSGTGGNYGYTF. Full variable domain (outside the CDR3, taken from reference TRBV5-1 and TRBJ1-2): KAGVTQTPRYLIKTRGQQVTLSCSPISGHRSVSWYQQTPGQGLQFLFEYFSETQRNKGNFPGRFSGRQFSNSRSEMNVSTLELGDSALYLCASSGTGGNYGYTFGSGTRLTVV.

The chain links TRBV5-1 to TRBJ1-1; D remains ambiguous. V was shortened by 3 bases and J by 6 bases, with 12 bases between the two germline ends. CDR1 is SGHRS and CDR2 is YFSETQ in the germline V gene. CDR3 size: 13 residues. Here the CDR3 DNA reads TGCGCCAGCAGCTCCGGTCGCCTCCCTGAAGCTTTCTTT. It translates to CASSSGRLPEAFF.

In DNA, the CDR3 is TGTGCCAGCAGTTTATTGGGGGGTCACAATGAGCAGTTCTTC. It codes for CASSLLGGHNEQFF. This chain joins TRBV28 and TRBJ2-1; a weak D match, TRBD2 (6 bases). Germline V gene sequence: CDR1 MDHEN, CDR2 SYDVKM. This CDR3 spans 14 amino acids. The V end lost 1 base, the J end lost 5 bases, and 9 bases lay between the germline ends.

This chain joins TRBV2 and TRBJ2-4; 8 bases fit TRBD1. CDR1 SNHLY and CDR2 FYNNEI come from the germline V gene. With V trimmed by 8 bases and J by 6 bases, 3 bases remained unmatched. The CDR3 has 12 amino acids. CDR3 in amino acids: CASEGQGNIQYF. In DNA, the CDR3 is TGTGCCAGCGAAGGACAGGGAAACATTCAGTACTTC.

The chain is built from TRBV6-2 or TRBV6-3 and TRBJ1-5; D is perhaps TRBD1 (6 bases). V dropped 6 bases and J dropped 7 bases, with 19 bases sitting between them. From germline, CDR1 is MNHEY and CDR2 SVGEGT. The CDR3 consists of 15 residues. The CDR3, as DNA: TGTGCCAGCAGCTATCGAACAGGGCAAAGCCAGCCCCAGCATTTT. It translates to CASSYRTGQSQPQHF.

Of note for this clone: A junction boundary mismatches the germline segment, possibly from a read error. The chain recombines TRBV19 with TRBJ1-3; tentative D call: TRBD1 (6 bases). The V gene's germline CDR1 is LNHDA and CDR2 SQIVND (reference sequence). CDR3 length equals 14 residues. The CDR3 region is CASSPSSGTHMEHF. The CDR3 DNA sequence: TGTGCCAGTAGCCCCTCGTCCGGGACACATATGGAGCATTTT.

CDR3 DNA sequence: TGTGCCAGCAGCCCCCTGGACGGGGTGAGCTCCTACGAGCAGTACTTC. Protein sequence: CASSPLDGVSSYEQYF. This chain joins TRBV11-1 and TRBJ2-7; TRBD2 might be the D (5 bases). The germline V gene has CDR1 SGHAT and CDR2 FQDESV (reference sequence). The ends were cut back, 5 bases at V and 0 bases at J, with 17 bases in the middle. The CDR3 totals 16 residues.

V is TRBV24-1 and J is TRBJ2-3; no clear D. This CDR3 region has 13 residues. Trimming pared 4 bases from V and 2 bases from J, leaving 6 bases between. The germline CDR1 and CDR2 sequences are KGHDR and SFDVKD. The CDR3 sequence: CATSEASTDTQYF. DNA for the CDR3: TGTGCCACCAGTGAGGCCTCCACAGATACGCAGTATTTT.